This record covers a single T cell receptor beta chain. Its specificity is not known. This specimen belongs to a study of cytomegalovirus exposure and HLA in healthy donors. General study points: Being productive about 90% or about 30% of the time was typical of most TCR beta V segments in an earlier analysis. Rarity marked most TCR sequences, yet some public TCRs occurred in many donors. Trimming of TCR beta V- and J-genes showed a link, identified in a later analysis, to a missense DCLRE1C variant.

PCR was performed using 60 Vbeta and 13 Jbeta primers. Measured with immunoSEQ multiplex PCR; TCRdb has only the in-frame clones, and not every one. The table shows under 200,000 clones, with under 85% occurring only once. Sequenced: PBMCs. The receptor's source is a female donor in good health and CMV-seronegative.

CDR3 in DNA: TGCGCCAGCAGCCAAGAACCGGGGAGGCCTCAGCCCCAGCATTTT. It codes for CASSQEPGRPQPQHF. This chain links TRBV4-1 with TRBJ1-5; D gene ambiguous. The V end lost 0 bases, the J end lost 6 bases, and 12 bases lay between the germline ends. This CDR3 has 15 residues. Germline V gene sequence: CDR1 MGHRA, CDR2 YSYEKL.